The sequence of this T cell receptor beta chain was determined in a study of OX40 agonist ivuxolimab in advanced cancers. About the study as a whole: Ivuxolimab, which targeted the costimulatory receptor OX40 (CD134), was an agonistic, fully human IgG2 monoclonal antibody. Of the roughly 53 patients in dose escalation, 19 had hepatocellular carcinoma, some 15 had melanoma, 9 had renal cell carcinoma and 9 had head and neck cancer. Intravenous ivuxolimab was administered to patients every 2 weeks at six dose levels: 0.01, 0.1, 0.3, 1.5, 3 and 10 mg/kg. Prior anti-PD-1, anti-PD-L1 or anti-CTLA-4 therapy was permitted, and about two fifths of dose-escalation patients had received checkpoint inhibitors. Peripheral TCRbeta sequencing aimed to test whether ivuxolimab altered TCR sequence diversity and caused clonal T-cell expansion. The paper describes the monotherapy dose-escalation part (N of about 52 patients) of the phase I trial of ivuxolimab. A male proportion of roughly 85% and a mean age of approximately 55 years, ranging from about 23 to 90, were recorded for the dose-escalation cohort. Partial responses were achieved by three dose-escalation patients, of whom one had hepatocellular carcinoma and two had cutaneous melanoma.

The germline V gene gives CDR1 as SGDLS and CDR2 as YYNGEE. The CDR3 starts with the cysteine, ends with the phenylalanine, and has 15 residues. The retained sequence is limited to the CDR3, 45 bases, with the frame set at the first base. V gives up 0 bases and J gives up 7 bases, and the segment between their germline ends measures 13 bases. Comment on this clone: Its antigen remains undetermined. Base quality data are lacking; no much larger clone is found one base away.

To sequence the TCRbeta CDR3 region, genomic DNA was isolated from the sorted cells. TCRbeta CDR3 regions were sequenced using the immunoSEQ Assay. TCRdb took this table from immuneACCESS and kept in-frame rearrangements with V and J called. Such tables lack part of the clones; where checked against another copy, unresolved V genes explain under half of the gap, and the rest is unexplained. The sample profile shows under 85,000 clones; roughly nine tenths of them were found once. The ten biggest clones cover 0.3% to 0.35% of the sample. The trial excluded patients who had a history of autoimmune disease or were on systemic immunosuppression. Peripheral blood for TCR sequencing was collected from all dose cohorts at baseline, on cycle 4 day 1, and on cycle 7 day 1. The samples were taken from a phase I, first-in-human, multicenter, open-label dose-escalation trial of ivuxolimab. Adults with locally advanced or metastatic melanoma, renal cell carcinoma, hepatocellular carcinoma or head and neck squamous cell carcinoma were enrolled in the trial. Before TCR sequencing, CD4+ T cells and CD8+ T cells were sorted from peripheral blood as separate populations.

The investigation overall reported the following: Partial responders in the 0.1-3.0 mg/kg groups had among the lowest normalized peripheral clonal expansion, especially among CD8+ T cells. After ivuxolimab, CD8+ T cells had more expanded clones than CD4+ T cells on average. At doses of 0.1 to 3.0 mg/kg, clonal expansion of both CD4+ and CD8+ T cells in blood was seen between baseline and week 6. Antigen specificity was not determined for the clonally expanded peripheral T cells. Low levels of normalized T-cell clonal expansion were also seen in some patients who did not respond.

Recombination connected TRBV9 to TRBJ2-2, with a tentative D call of TRBD1 or TRBD2, each matching 6 bases. The receptor comes from an adult with an advanced solid tumor such as melanoma, head and neck, liver or kidney cancer. Sequences were derived from CD4+ or CD8+ T cells sorted from blood, sampled in a trial of the OX40 agonist ivuxolimab. CDR3 sequence: CASSVGGRGGGELFF. Read as DNA, the sequence is TGTGCCAGCAGCGTAGGTGGCAGGGGAGGCGGGGAGCTGTTTTTT.